This entry lists 28 T cell receptor beta chains sequenced from one sample in a study. Each CDR3 protein is one row after TCRdb ran MiXCR on the 5' RACE reads. Of 30,000 or so distinct CDR3 sequences in the sample, roughly a quarter are singletons; the top ten hold approximately 2.4%. Treg sorting used a CD4+CD25+CD127-/low gate. Material: tumor-infiltrating Tregs sorted from the breast tumor. These receptors were taken from a female donor with breast cancer.

The V gene is TRBV7-3, the J gene TRBJ2-1; D might be TRBD2 (5 bases). V was pared by 5 bases and J by 6 bases, with 20 bases between. This CDR3 spans 16 amino acids. From germline, CDR1 is SGHTA and CDR2 FQGTGA. CDR3 nucleotide sequence: TGTGCCAGCAGCCCCGCCGGCGGGTCCTCAGTCAATGAGCAGTTCTTC. Translated: CASSPAGGSSVNEQFF.

This clonotype appeared a few times. This may be a read error: a much more frequent sequence differs by one nucleotide. The chain uses TRBV7-8 and TRBJ1-5; no firm D call. Per the germline V gene, CDR1 is SGHVS and CDR2 is FQNEAQ. Trimming shortened V by 7 bases and J by 4 bases, and 17 bases separated the two germline ends. The CDR3 contains 15 residues. The CDR3 is CASNLEGRLNQPQHF. The DNA for the CDR3 is TGTGCCAGCAACTTGGAAGGACGGTTAAATCAGCCCCAGCATTTT.

As regards this clonotype: A junction end diverges from the germline sequence, so it may reflect a read error. The rearrangement uses TRBV2 and TRBJ1-5; D is unclear. This CDR3 has 14 residues. Germline V gene sequence: CDR1 SNHLY, CDR2 FYNNEI. Here the CDR3 reads CASGEALGNQPQHF. The CDR3 coding sequence is TGTGCCAGCGGTGAAGCCCTTGGCAATCAGCCCCAGCATTTT.

This clonotype ranks as medium-sized. This chain connects TRBV6-5 to TRBJ1-1; D not resolved. The CDR3 sequence is 13 residues long. Germline lookup yields CDR1 MNHEY and CDR2 SVGAGI. The V end lost 3 bases, the J end lost 3 bases, and 8 bases lay between the germline ends. The CDR3 nucleotides read TGTGCCAGCAGTTATTTGGGGTACACTGAAGCTTTCTTT. Translated, it gives CASSYLGYTEAFF.

As concerns this clonotype: A much larger clone differs by one base, so this may be a read error. The V and J genes are TRBV11-2 and TRBJ1-1, with D unresolved. Germline V gene lookup returns CDR1 SGHAT and CDR2 FQNNGV. The CDR3 has 12 amino acids. CDR3 nucleotide sequence: TGTGCCAGCAGCTTACTCAACACTGGAGCTTTCTTT. Its translation is CASSLLNTGAFF.

The rearrangement uses TRBV7-2 and TRBJ1-5, with 7 bases lining up with TRBD1. Germline-derived CDR1 and CDR2 are SGHTA and FQGNSA. V trimming: 3 bases; J trimming: 6 bases; junction bases outside the gene matches: 8. This CDR3 has 15 amino acids. CDR3 nucleotide sequence: TGTGCCAGCAGCTTTATGGCAGGGGGGGGTCAGCCCCAGCATTTT. It yields the protein CASSFMAGGGQPQHF.

This clonotype was recorded at least ten times. This CDR3 reads CASSRTGGYYGYTF. Here the CDR3 DNA reads TGTGCCAGCAGTCGGACAGGGGGGTATTATGGCTACACCTTC. The chain couples TRBV6-5 to TRBJ1-2; 10 bases are shared with TRBD1. Germline V lookup: CDR1 MNHEY, CDR2 SVGAGI. This CDR3 spans 14 amino acids. V lost 5 bases, J lost 5 bases, and 5 bases stayed unmatched.

Concerning this clonotype: A junction boundary mismatches the germline segment, possibly from a read error. V and J are TRBV7-9 and TRBJ1-1, with D unresolved. This CDR3 spans 12 amino acids. Germline values: CDR1 SEHNR, CDR2 FQNEAQ (reference sequence). CDR3 coding DNA: TGTGCCAGCAGCTTGTCCGGAAATGAAGCTTCCTTT. Translated: CASSLSGNEASF.

This clonotype was seen repeatedly, ten times or more. The chain couples TRBV29-1 to TRBJ2-3; TRBD2 might be the D (5 bases). V shed 4 bases and J shed 0 bases, with 8 bases lying between them. Germline V gene data show CDR1 as SQVTM and CDR2 as ANQGSEA. The CDR3 length is 13 residues. The CDR3 DNA reads as TGCAGCGTTGGGGAGCGGAGCACAGATACGCAGTATTTT. Translating it yields CSVGERSTDTQYF.

This clonotype has more than one count but fewer than ten. This could be a read error, since a much larger clone is one nucleotide away. The J gene is TRBJ1-1, the V gene TRBV7-9, with 10 bases lining up with TRBD1. The CDR3 loop spans 16 amino acids. CDR1 is SEHNR and CDR2 is FQNEAQ in the germline V gene (reference sequence). V dropped 5 bases and J dropped 1; count of bases not matched to a gene: 7. CDR3 DNA sequence: TGTGCCAGCAGCCCCCGGGACAGGGGACAGAACACTGAAGCTTTCTTT. Translation gives CASSPRDRGQNTEAFF.

The sample holds a few counts of this clonotype. V and J are TRBV29-1 and TRBJ2-7; D could derive from TRBD1 or TRBD2 (7 bases each). The CDR3 runs 14 residues. Looked up from germline, CDR1 is SQVTM and CDR2 is ANQGSEA. Trimming stripped 6 bases from V and 3 bases from J, with 18 bases between. The CDR3 DNA sequence: TGCAGCGTCGCAGGGGGGGCAGGGGGCTACGAGCAGTACTTC. Its protein is CSVAGGAGGYEQYF.

At least ten counts were recorded for this clonotype. The chain links TRBV29-1 to TRBJ1-1, with D unresolved. CDR1 is SQVTM and CDR2 is ANQGSEA in the germline V gene. The CDR3 runs 13 residues. V lost 7 bases and J 0 bases, leaving 12 bases between the germline ends. The chain's CDR3 is CSAETVMNTEAFF. CDR3 sequence (DNA): TGCAGCGCGGAGACGGTCATGAACACTGAAGCTTTCTTT.

The chain combines TRBV19 with TRBJ1-5; D may be TRBD1 (5 bases). The CDR3 has 15 amino acids. The germline V gene has CDR1 LNHDA and CDR2 SQIVND (reference sequence). The V end was cut by 5 bases, the J end by 3 bases, with 14 bases between. CDR3 sequence (DNA): TGTGCCAGTAGTGGAGACAGCGGCCCCAATCAGCCCCAGCATTTT. It translates to CASSGDSGPNQPQHF.

This clonotype occurred many times. V usage is TRBV6-1 and J usage is TRBJ2-7; D is perhaps TRBD2 (6 bases). Trimming cost V 7 bases and J 6 bases, with 19 bases left between them. This CDR3 spans 14 amino acids. Germline values: CDR1 MNHNS, CDR2 SASEGT. The DNA of the CDR3 is TGTGCCAGCAAGCAACGGGAGTATTTCGGCGAGCAGTACTTC. Its protein product is CASKQREYFGEQYF.

The CDR3 loop reads CASSREGGRPFNQPQHF. CDR3 bases: TGCGCCAGCAGCCGAGAGGGGGGGCGCCCCTTCAATCAGCCCCAGCATTTT. The chain recombines TRBV4-1 with TRBJ1-5; a weak D match, TRBD1 (6 bases). This CDR3 is 17 amino acids long. Per the germline V gene, CDR1 is MGHRA and CDR2 is YSYEKL. V lost 4 bases, J lost 3 bases, and 19 bases lay in between.

This clonotype was seen repeatedly, ten times or more. Here the CDR3 reads CASSSTTDLGGYTF. DNA for the CDR3: TGCGCCAGCAGCTCAACAACAGACCTCGGTGGCTACACCTTC. This chain links TRBV5-1 with TRBJ1-2; D unresolved. The CDR3 covers 14 residues. Germline V lookup: CDR1 SGHRS, CDR2 YFSETQ. Trimming removed 3 bases at V and 7 bases at J, with 16 bases between.

This clonotype is medium-sized by share. The chain carries TRBV6-5 and TRBJ2-7; D gene unclear. Germline V gene sequence: CDR1 MNHEY, CDR2 SVGAGI. This CDR3 contains 11 residues. Trimming took off 7 bases at V and 3 bases at J, with 7 bases between the two ends. The chain's CDR3 is CASTMNYEQYF. CDR3 bases: TGTGCCAGCACCATGAACTACGAGCAGTACTTC.

This clonotype has a count of ten or more. This rearrangement joins TRBV15 to TRBJ2-3, with 8 bases identical to TRBD2. V lost 9 bases to trimming and J lost 1 base; unmatched junction nucleotides: 15. The CDR3 contains 17 residues. Germline V lookup: CDR1 LNHNV, CDR2 YYDKDF (reference sequence). The DNA of the CDR3 is TGTGCCACTCAATTTACCGAGCGGGAGTTGGGCACAGATACGCAGTATTTT. This translates into CATQFTERELGTDTQYF.

V and J are TRBV24-1 and TRBJ2-1; the D is unclear. Germline-derived CDR1 and CDR2 are KGHDR and SFDVKD. Between the trimmed V and J ends, which lost 6 bases and 0 bases, there was a span of 5 bases. CDR3 length: 13 residues. The CDR3 sequence is CATSSSSYNEQFF. The CDR3 region has the DNA TGTGCCACCAGTTCTAGCTCCTACAATGAGCAGTTCTTC.

The chain links TRBV5-1 to TRBJ2-7; the D is unclear. The CDR3 runs 14 residues. V lost 0 bases to trimming and J lost 2 bases, with 9 bases between them. The germline CDR1 and CDR2 sequences are SGHRS and YFSETQ. The DNA of the CDR3 is TGCGCCAGCAGCTTGGGAGCGAAGACCTACGAGCAGTACTTC. It encodes CASSLGAKTYEQYF. The complete variable domain, with remaining parts taken from reference TRBV5-1 and TRBJ2-7, reads KAGVTQTPRYLIKTRGQQVTLSCSPISGHRSVSWYQQTPGQGLQFLFEYFSETQRNKGNFPGRFSGRQFSNSRSEMNVSTLELGDSALYLCASSLGAKTYEQYFGPGTRLTVT.

This clonotype has just a few counts. The V call is TRBV20-1, the J call TRBJ2-4, with 10 positions matching TRBD2. The junction had 13 bases not matched to a gene; V was cut back by 5 bases and J by 0 bases. The CDR3 extends over 18 amino acids. Germline loops: CDR1 DFQATT, CDR2 SNEGSKA (reference sequence). The chain's CDR3 is CSAGNKPGLARAKNIQYF. The CDR3 nucleotides are TGCAGTGCTGGAAACAAACCGGGACTAGCGAGAGCCAAAAACATTCAGTACTTC.

A note on this clonotype: A much bigger clone sits one base away, suggesting this may be a read error. The rearrangement joins TRBV5-1 to TRBJ2-1; the D is unclear. Trimming pared 3 bases from V and 8 bases from J, leaving 12 bases between. The CDR3 runs to 13 residues. Germline CDR1 SGHRS, CDR2 YFSETQ. This CDR3 reads CASSSPAADEQFF. CDR3 DNA sequence: TGCGCCAGCAGCTCCCCGGCTGCAGATGAGCAGTTCTTC.

V and J are TRBV12-3 or TRBV12-4 and TRBJ1-4; D may be TRBD1 (5 bases). Trimming shortened V by 6 bases and J by 1 base, and 15 bases separated the two germline ends. The CDR3 has 16 residues. CDR3 protein: CASSTGAGITNEKLFF. CDR3 DNA: TGTGCCAGCAGCACTGGGGCAGGGATAACTAATGAAAAACTGTTTTTT.

With regard to this clonotype: Germline and junction disagree at one end, which may indicate a read error. The chain combines TRBV25-1 with TRBJ2-7; D is uncertain. Germline V lookup: CDR1 MGHDK, CDR2 SYGVNS. There are 13 residues in the CDR3. CDR3: CASKRSPSEEQCF. The CDR3 region has the DNA TGTGCCAGCAAGAGGAGCCCCTCGGAAGAGCAGTGCTTC.

This clonotype was picked up a small number of times. DNA of the CDR3: TGTGCCAGCAGCCCCGTGGGGGGATCCTACGAGCAGTACTTC. Encoded protein: CASSPVGGSYEQYF. The J gene is TRBJ2-7, the V gene TRBV9, with TRBD2 as a possible D gene (6 bases). Trimming removed 4 bases at V and 1 base at J, with 12 bases between. The CDR3 is 14 amino acids. CDR1 SGDLS and CDR2 YYNGEE come from the germline V gene.

V and J are TRBV20-1 and TRBJ2-5; TRBD1 agrees at 12 bases. CDR1 DFQATT and CDR2 SNEGSKA come from the germline V gene (reference sequence). J lost 9 bases, V lost 4 bases, and 9 bases had no gene match. The CDR3 length is 14 residues. The CDR3 loop is CSATGTGGNQPQYF. CDR3 nucleotides: TGCAGTGCTACCGGGACAGGGGGCAATCAGCCCCAGTACTTC.

This clonotype rates as medium-sized. This sequence joins TRBV6-5 and TRBJ1-1; D not certain. Trimming pared 0 bases from V and 1 base from J, leaving 3 bases between. Germline-derived CDR1 and CDR2 are MNHEY and SVGAGI. CDR3 length: 13 residues. The CDR3 loop reads CASSYSKNTEAFF. CDR3 DNA: TGTGCCAGCAGTTACTCTAAGAACACTGAAGCTTTCTTT.

This clonotype was counted a few times. J is TRBJ1-1 and V is TRBV6-5; D perhaps matches TRBD1 (5 bases). CDR1 is MNHEY, CDR2 SVGAGI, per germline. This CDR3 comprises 13 residues. Deletions cut 5 bases from V and 1 base from J, with 8 bases between. The CDR3 sequence: CASSGDGNTEAFF. CDR3 nucleotide sequence: TGTGCCAGCAGTGGGGACGGGAACACTGAAGCTTTCTTT.